The 16 T cell receptor beta chains below were found in one sample sequenced in a study of cytomegalovirus exposure and HLA in healthy donors. Vbeta (60) and Jbeta (13) primers were used in the PCR. Clones were read by immunoSEQ multiplex PCR, and TCRdb kept only the in-frame ones, dropping some. The table has roughly 150,000 clones, 77% seen once. The material sequenced was PBMCs. The source is a man younger than 45 in good health and CMV-seronegative.

CDR3 nucleotide sequence: TGCGCCAGCAGCTTGGCTGGGGGCGGGTTTGGAAACACCATATATTTT. Translating it yields CASSLAGGGFGNTIYF. This chain links TRBV5-1 with TRBJ1-3; TRBD1 is a possible D gene (6 bases). The germline V gene has CDR1 SGHRS and CDR2 YFSETQ. The CDR3 has 16 residues. Deletions cut 0 bases from V and 3 bases from J, with 13 bases between.

The chain recombines TRBV11-2 with TRBJ1-3; TRBD1 matches at 7 bases. Germline CDR1 SGHAT, CDR2 FQNNGV. The CDR3 sequence is 15 residues long. The V gene end was trimmed by 5 bases and the J gene end by 8 bases; junction bases not matched to a gene: 12. The CDR3 spells CASSERQGTLDTIYF. Here the CDR3 DNA reads TGTGCCAGCAGCGAGAGACAGGGTACCTTGGACACCATATATTTT.

The rearrangement joins TRBV10-3 to TRBJ2-5; 11 nucleotides align to TRBD1. The CDR3 spans 15 residues. V shed 10 bases and J 2 bases; nucleotides not matched to a gene: 9. CDR1 and CDR2 from the germline V gene are ENHRY and SYGVKD. CDR3 residues: CASGQGALLQETQYF. CDR3 DNA: TGTGCCAGCGGACAGGGGGCTCTCCTACAAGAGACCCAGTACTTC.

This clone has a single count. The CDR3: CASSDFGGSYNEQFF. The DNA of the CDR3 is TGTGCCAGCAGTGATTTTGGGGGGTCCTACAATGAGCAGTTCTTC. The chain couples TRBV6-1 to TRBJ2-1; a possible D gene is TRBD2 (6 bases). This CDR3 comprises 15 residues. V gave up 3 bases and J gave up 1 base, with 10 bases separating them. Germline-derived CDR1 and CDR2 are MNHNS and SASEGT.

The chain uses TRBV2 and TRBJ2-3; 7 bases align to TRBD2. Per the germline V gene, CDR1 is SNHLY and CDR2 is FYNNEI. V shed 8 bases and J 2 bases; nucleotides not matched to a gene: 4. This CDR3 is built from 13 residues. The CDR3 DNA follows: TGTGCCAGCCTAGCGGAGATCACAGATACGCAGTATTTT. This gives the protein CASLAEITDTQYF. Full variable domain (remainder filled in from reference TRBV2 and TRBJ2-3): EPEVTQTPSHQVTQMGQEVILRCVPISNHLYFYWYRQILGQKVEFLVSFYNNEISEKSEIFDDQFSVERPDGSNFTLKIRSTKLEDSAMYFCASLAEITDTQYFGPGTRLTVL.

A single count supports this clone. The chain is built from TRBV30 and TRBJ1-5, with 7 bases aligning to TRBD1. CDR3 length equals 13 residues. The V gene's germline CDR1 is GTSNPN and CDR2 SVGIG (reference sequence). V was pared by 0 bases and J by 6 bases, with 2 bases of the junction left unmatched. The CDR3 reads CAWSVQGFQPQHF. The DNA of the CDR3 is TGTGCCTGGAGTGTACAGGGGTTTCAGCCCCAGCATTTT. The full variable domain, its missing parts supplied by reference TRBV30 and TRBJ1-5, is SQTIHQWPATLVQPVGSPLSLECTVEGTSNPNLYWYRQAAGRGLQLLFYSVGIGQISSEVPQNLSASRPQDRQFILSSKKLLLSDSGFYLCAWSVQGFQPQHFGDGTRLSIL.

V and J are TRBV9 and TRBJ2-1; TRBD1 matches 9 bases. The CDR3 has 16 amino acids. The trim removed 2 bases at V and 2 bases at J, leaving 5 bases unmatched. In germline, CDR1 is SGDLS, CDR2 YYNGEE. Written as DNA, the CDR3 is TGTGCCAGCAGCGTTATAGGACAGGGGACCTACAATGAGCAGTTCTTC. Its translation: CASSVIGQGTYNEQFF.

This chain connects TRBV6-1 to TRBJ2-1; TRBD1 might be the D (5 bases). Trimming cost V 3 bases and J 10 bases, with 10 bases left between them. Per germline, CDR1 MNHNS and CDR2 SASEGT. This CDR3 region has 12 residues. This chain's CDR3 is CASSESDTEQFF. The DNA of the CDR3 is TGTGCCAGCAGTGAGTCGGACACAGAGCAGTTCTTC.

This clone occurred a few times. V and J are TRBV29-1 and TRBJ2-2; 10 positions agree with TRBD2. The CDR3 contains 15 residues. Germline-derived CDR1 and CDR2 are SQVTM and ANQGSEA. J was trimmed by 3 bases and V by 4 bases; bases with no gene match: 5. The CDR3 sequence: CSVVSLAGDTGELFF. In DNA, the CDR3 is TGCAGCGTTGTCTCCCTAGCGGGAGACACCGGGGAGCTGTTTTTT.

The gene calls are TRBV6-1 and TRBJ2-5, with D perhaps TRBD2 (6 bases). V lost 8 bases and J 0 bases, leaving 7 bases between the germline ends. The CDR3 consists of 12 residues. Germline CDR1 is MNHNS and CDR2 is SASEGT. CDR3 residues: CASGDYQETQYF. CDR3 bases: TGTGCCAGCGGGGACTACCAAGAGACCCAGTACTTC.

The V call is TRBV29-1, the J call TRBJ2-1; tentative D call: TRBD2 (6 bases). The germline V gene encodes CDR1 SQVTM and CDR2 ANQGSEA. V was clipped by 8 bases and J by 9 bases, with 17 bases between them. The CDR3 length is 12 residues. The CDR3 DNA is TGCAGCTTCTCGACTGGGGGAGGTGAGCAGTTCTTC. Its translation is CSFSTGGGEQFF.

V gene TRBV2 combines with J gene TRBJ2-3; maybe TRBD2 (6 bases). Germline V gene sequence: CDR1 SNHLY, CDR2 FYNNEI. Trimming left V 7 bases short and J 5 bases short, with 16 bases between. The CDR3 sequence is 14 residues long. CDR3 in amino acids: CASTPVVGGDTQYF. DNA for the CDR3: TGTGCCAGCACTCCGGTAGTGGGAGGAGATACGCAGTATTTT.

The chain couples TRBV11-3 to TRBJ2-7; 8 bases match TRBD1. Germline V gives CDR1 SGHNT, CDR2 YENEEA. The junction had 12 bases not matched to a gene; V was cut back by 5 bases and J by 3 bases. The CDR3 length is 16 residues. CDR3 coding DNA: TGTGCCAGCAGCCCTACGCTGGGACAGGTTCTCTACGAGCAGTACTTC. This codes for CASSPTLGQVLYEQYF.

This clone was recorded a few times. The rearrangement joins TRBV4-1 to TRBJ2-1; tentative D call: TRBD2 (6 bases). Trimming left V 0 bases short and J 2 bases short, with 11 bases between. The germline V gene encodes CDR1 MGHRA and CDR2 YSYEKL. There are 16 residues in the CDR3. The CDR3 DNA follows: TGCGCCAGCAGCCAAGATGCGGGAACACCCTACAATGAGCAGTTCTTC. It yields the protein CASSQDAGTPYNEQFF.

The gene calls are TRBV19 and TRBJ1-2; 7 nucleotides match TRBD1. The CDR3 contains 16 residues. The germline V gene encodes CDR1 LNHDA and CDR2 SQIVND (reference sequence). Trimming took 5 bases from V and 0 from J; bases not matched to a gene: 9. The CDR3 nucleotides read TGTGCCAGTAGTTTCCGGGGACAGCTAGCTAACTATGGCTACACCTTC. Translation gives CASSFRGQLANYGYTF.

This clone was picked up a small number of times. The chain recombines TRBV10-3 with TRBJ2-1; D may be TRBD2 (5 bases). Trimming took 2 bases from V and 2 from J, leaving 16 bases between them. Germline V CDR1 and CDR2: ENHRY, SYGVKD. The CDR3 extends over 17 amino acids. The CDR3 protein is CAISEGNADSPYNEQFF. CDR3 sequence (DNA): TGTGCCATCAGTGAGGGGAATGCGGACTCCCCCTACAATGAGCAGTTCTTC.